This T cell receptor beta chain was observed in a study of blood T cells in healthy people across ages. Findings and limits, study-wide: Older individuals had lower TCR beta diversity per million T cells (the decline was roughly linear).

Per germline, CDR1 LGHNA and CDR2 YNFKEQ. V was shortened by 4 bases and J by 4 bases, with 17 bases between the two germline ends. The CDR3 has 16 amino acids. Next came a second PCR, run for about 7 to 12 cycles, which used a sample-barcoded 5' primer along with a J-beta primer mix. A template-switch adaptor with 12 random nucleotides tagged each cDNA molecule. TCRdb re-called the 5' RACE reads with MiXCR, one entry per CDR3 protein. The repertoire holds more than 650,000 distinct CDR3 sequences, with around 24% as singletons. This clonotype was seen only a few times. Its antigen remains unidentified. These same data were also listed under a study on T cells of mothers and their children. That work states: Samples were provided by three healthy Caucasian mothers and their six children.

The sample consisted of blood. The sequence was collected from a boy younger than 18 in good health. This chain uses TRBV4-2 with TRBJ2-1; a weak D match, TRBD2 (6 bases). The CDR3 nucleotides read TGTGCCAGCAGCCCCTTTGGAACGGGGGATTACAATGAGCAGTTCTTC. This gives the protein CASSPFGTGDYNEQFF.